This entry concerns a single TCR beta chain. The V gene end was trimmed by 7 bases and the J gene end by 0 bases; junction bases not matched to a gene: 8. CDR3 size: 15 residues. This entry belongs to a study of blood T cell repertoires in COVID-19. For the study at large: The United States, Italy and Spain were the sources of the acute and convalescent COVID-19 samples.

Seattle cases were enrolled at active infection and followed longitudinally. Methods used by the authors: Scientists estimated how many nucleated cells there were by amplifying reference gene primers. Sequenced by immunoSEQ multiplex PCR; TCRdb stores in-frame clones only, minus some. That table gives V, J and clone size, and the DNA gave D and trimming. This sample has around 300,000 clones, with around 90% found just once. The clonotype was recovered from a woman in her 30s with COVID-19, enrolled during active disease. Sequenced: peripheral blood. The chain recombines TRBV23-1 with TRBJ1-1; 7 bases agree with TRBD1. TRBV23-1 is treated as an ORF (open reading frame) with a function not yet certain. Here the CDR3 reads CASIGDRIMNTEAFF. For the CDR3, the DNA is TGCGCCAGCATTGGGGACAGAATCATGAACACTGAAGCTTTCTTT.